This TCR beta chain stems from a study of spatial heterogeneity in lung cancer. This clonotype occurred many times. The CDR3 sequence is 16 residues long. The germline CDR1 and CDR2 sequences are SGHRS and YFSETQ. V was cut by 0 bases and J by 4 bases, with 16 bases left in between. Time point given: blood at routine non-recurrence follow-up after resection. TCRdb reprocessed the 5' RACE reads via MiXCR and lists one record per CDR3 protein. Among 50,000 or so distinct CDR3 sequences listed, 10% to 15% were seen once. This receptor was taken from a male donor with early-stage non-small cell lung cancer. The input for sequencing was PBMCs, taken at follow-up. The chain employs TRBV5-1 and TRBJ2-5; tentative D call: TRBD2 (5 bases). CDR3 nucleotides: TGCGCCAGCAGCTTGGGGACTCCACGGTTGGGAGAGACCCAGTACTTC. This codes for CASSLGTPRLGETQYF.